One sample yielded the 13 T cell receptor beta chains listed below, sequenced in a study of beta chain features in type 1 diabetes. Findings and caveats of the study: Significant though moderate, a shortening of TCRB CDR3s appeared in all four CD4+ subsets of Type 1 diabetes patients.

Sequenced material consisted of expressed TCRB transcripts (all of the isolated RNA was reverse transcribed). TCRdb's table, derived via immunoSEQ multiplex PCR, lists solely in-frame clones and lacks some. The table lists 100,000 to 150,000 clones, approximately 15% of them singletons. Their antigens remain unidentified. The specimen was central memory CD4+ T cells from blood. These receptors were obtained from a man younger than 30 with type 1 diabetes.

The chain is built from TRBV7-3 and TRBJ2-1; perhaps D is TRBD1 or TRBD2 (5 bases each). The germline V gene encodes CDR1 SGHTA and CDR2 FQGTGA. The CDR3 has 16 residues. The ends were cut back, 3 bases at V and 9 bases at J, with 21 bases in the middle. The CDR3 loop is CASSFSGQILAAEQFF. The CDR3 DNA follows: TGTGCCAGCAGCTTCAGCGGACAAATCCTGGCGGCTGAGCAGTTCTTC.

Details on this clone: Within the sample, other DNA sequences also encode this same CDR3. The gene calls are TRBV30 and TRBJ2-1; D might be TRBD1 (6 bases). This CDR3 has 16 amino acids. V lost 4 bases and J 0 bases, leaving 16 bases between the germline ends. CDR1 GTSNPN and CDR2 SVGIG come from the germline V gene (reference sequence). The DNA of the CDR3 is TGTGCCTGGAAATATGCCCAGGGGAACTCCTACAATGAGCAGTTCTTC. It codes for CAWKYAQGNSYNEQFF.

This clone was seen at least ten times. The DNA for the CDR3 is TGTGCCAGCAGCGCCGTATACAATGAGCAGTTCTTC. It encodes CASSAVYNEQFF. This chain links TRBV9 with TRBJ2-1; no clear D gene. The germline V gene has CDR1 SGDLS and CDR2 YYNGEE. This CDR3 comprises 12 residues. Deletions cut 3 bases from V and 4 bases from J, with 5 bases between.

In this sample, this clone turned up a few times. The V call is TRBV19, the J call TRBJ1-1, with TRBD1 identical over 8 bases. The J segment lost 3 bases and the V segment lost 5 bases, leaving 2 bases of the junction unmatched. The germline V gene has CDR1 LNHDA and CDR2 SQIVND (reference sequence). This CDR3 has 13 residues. DNA for the CDR3: TGTGCCAGTAGTGACAGGGGTGACACTGAAGCTTTCTTT. As protein: CASSDRGDTEAFF.

The chain couples TRBV5-1 to TRBJ2-1; no reliable D call. CDR1 and CDR2 from the germline V gene are SGHRS and YFSETQ. CDR3 length: 12 residues. Between the trimmed V and J ends, which lost 3 bases and 7 bases, there was a span of 8 bases. The CDR3 nucleotides read TGCGCCAGCAGCTCCACCCAAAATGAGCAGTTCTTC. Protein sequence: CASSSTQNEQFF. Supplemented by reference TRBV5-1 and TRBJ2-1, the full variable domain reads KAGVTQTPRYLIKTRGQQVTLSCSPISGHRSVSWYQQTPGQGLQFLFEYFSETQRNKGNFPGRFSGRQFSNSRSEMNVSTLELGDSALYLCASSSTQNEQFFGPGTRLTVL.

This clone was recorded a few times. The chain joins TRBV5-5 to TRBJ2-7; D is unclear. Trimming took off 4 bases at V and 6 bases at J, with 11 bases between the two ends. The CDR3 is made up of 12 amino acids. Per germline, CDR1 SGHKS and CDR2 YYEKEE (reference sequence). CDR3 in DNA: TGTGCCAGCAGCCCCCTCGGCGTCGAGCAGTACTTC. Amino acid sequence: CASSPLGVEQYF.

The chain is built from TRBV27 and TRBJ1-2; D not resolved. The V end was cut by 5 bases, the J end by 8 bases, with 18 bases between. The CDR3 runs 14 residues. Germline CDR1 is MNHEY and CDR2 is SMNVEV (reference sequence). The CDR3, as DNA: TGTGCCAGCAGTCCGGGCCAGACTCTAAGAGGCTACACCTTC. Translating gives CASSPGQTLRGYTF.

The CDR3 nucleotides read TGTGCCAGCAGCCAAGATTCGTGGGAGACCCAGTACTTC. Its translation is CASSQDSWETQYF. This chain joins TRBV4-2 and TRBJ2-5; D is undetermined. This CDR3 spans 13 amino acids. V was clipped by 0 bases and J by 5 bases, with 7 bases between them. Germline CDR1 reads LGHNA; CDR2 reads YNFKEQ.

This chain connects TRBV25-1 to TRBJ2-3; D may be TRBD2 (5 bases). The length of the CDR3 is 16 residues. V gave up 8 bases and J gave up 7 bases, with 25 bases separating them. CDR1 and CDR2 (germline): MGHDK, SYGVNS. In DNA form, the CDR3 reads TGTGCCAGCGCTACCAAAGGACGCGGGTTAGGGAATACGCAGTATTTT. Its translation: CASATKGRGLGNTQYF.

This clone has more than one count but fewer than ten. The V gene is TRBV29-1, the J gene TRBJ1-2; D is uncertain. The V end lost 3 bases, the J end lost 4 bases, and 3 bases lay between the germline ends. CDR1 and CDR2 (germline): SQVTM, ANQGSEA. The CDR3 consists of 10 residues. CDR3 nucleotides: TGCAGCGTTGATCTCTATGGCTACACCTTC. It translates to CSVDLYGYTF.

This sequence joins TRBV5-4 and TRBJ2-1; weak D call: TRBD2 (6 bases). V dropped 0 bases and J dropped 8 bases, with 6 bases sitting between them. This CDR3 is 12 amino acids long. Germline-derived CDR1 and CDR2 are SGHNT and YYREEE (reference sequence). The CDR3 sequence: CASSLAGDEQFF. Written as DNA, the CDR3 is TGTGCCAGCAGCTTGGCGGGGGATGAGCAGTTCTTC.

This clone was detected a few times. The chain combines TRBV28 with TRBJ2-1; D gene uncertain. The ends were cut back, 5 bases at V and 0 bases at J, with 11 bases in the middle. Germline V gene lookup returns CDR1 MDHEN and CDR2 SYDVKM. This CDR3 has 15 residues. The CDR3 DNA is TGTGCCAGCAGTCCCCCCGGGCGCTCCTACAATGAGCAGTTCTTC. Translated, it gives CASSPPGRSYNEQFF.

This clone showed up just a few times. The chain carries TRBV27 and TRBJ2-7; 8 bases fit TRBD1. The CDR3 has 14 residues. J lost 1 base, V lost 6 bases, and 5 bases had no gene match. Looked up from germline, CDR1 is MNHEY and CDR2 is SMNVEV (reference sequence). CDR3 protein: CASRRTGNSYEQYF. The DNA for the CDR3 is TGTGCCAGCAGAAGGACAGGGAATTCCTACGAGCAGTACTTC.